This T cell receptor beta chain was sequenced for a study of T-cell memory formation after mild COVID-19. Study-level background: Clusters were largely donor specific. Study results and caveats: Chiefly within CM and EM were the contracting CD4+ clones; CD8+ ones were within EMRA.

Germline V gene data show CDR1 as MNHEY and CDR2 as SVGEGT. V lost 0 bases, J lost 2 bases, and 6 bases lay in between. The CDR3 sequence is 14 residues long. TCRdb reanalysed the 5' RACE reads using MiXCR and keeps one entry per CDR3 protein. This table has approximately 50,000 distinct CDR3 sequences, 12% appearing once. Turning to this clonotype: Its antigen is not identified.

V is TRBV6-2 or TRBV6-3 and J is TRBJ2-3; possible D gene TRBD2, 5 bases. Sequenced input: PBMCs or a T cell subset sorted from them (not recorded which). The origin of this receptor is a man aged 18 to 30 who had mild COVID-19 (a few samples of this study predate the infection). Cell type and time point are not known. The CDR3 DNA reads TGTGCCAGCAGTTACTCGGACTCCACAGATACGCAGTATTTT. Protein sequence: CASSYSDSTDTQYF.